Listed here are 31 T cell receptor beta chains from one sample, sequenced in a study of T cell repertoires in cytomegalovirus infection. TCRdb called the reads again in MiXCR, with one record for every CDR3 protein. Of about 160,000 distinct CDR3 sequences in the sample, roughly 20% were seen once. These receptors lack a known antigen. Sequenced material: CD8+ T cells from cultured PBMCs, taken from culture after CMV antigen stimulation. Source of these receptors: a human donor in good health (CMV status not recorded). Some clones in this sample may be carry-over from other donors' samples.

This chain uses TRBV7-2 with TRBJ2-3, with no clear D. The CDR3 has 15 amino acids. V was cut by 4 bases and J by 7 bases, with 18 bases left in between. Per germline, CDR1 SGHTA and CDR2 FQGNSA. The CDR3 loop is CASSSVTELTNTQYF. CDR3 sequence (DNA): TGTGCCAGCAGCTCAGTTACGGAGTTAACAAATACGCAGTATTTT.

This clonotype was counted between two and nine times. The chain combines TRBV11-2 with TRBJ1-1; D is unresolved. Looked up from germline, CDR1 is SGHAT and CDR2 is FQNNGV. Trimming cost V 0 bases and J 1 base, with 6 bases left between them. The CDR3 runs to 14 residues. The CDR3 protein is CASSLEAANTEAFF. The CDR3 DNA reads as TGTGCCAGCAGCTTAGAAGCGGCGAACACTGAAGCTTTCTTT.

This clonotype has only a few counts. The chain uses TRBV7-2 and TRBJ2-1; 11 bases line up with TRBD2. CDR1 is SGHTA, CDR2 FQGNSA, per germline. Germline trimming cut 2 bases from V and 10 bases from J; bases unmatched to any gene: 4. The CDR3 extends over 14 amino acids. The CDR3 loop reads CASSLLTSGIEQFF. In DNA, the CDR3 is TGTGCCAGCAGCTTACTGACTAGCGGGATAGAGCAGTTCTTC.

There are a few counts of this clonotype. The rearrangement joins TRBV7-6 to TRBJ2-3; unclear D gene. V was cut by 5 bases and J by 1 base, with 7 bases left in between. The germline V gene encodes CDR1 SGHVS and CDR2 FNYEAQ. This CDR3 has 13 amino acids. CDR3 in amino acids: CASSTLGTDTQYF. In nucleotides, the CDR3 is TGTGCCAGCAGCACCCTTGGCACAGATACGCAGTATTTT.

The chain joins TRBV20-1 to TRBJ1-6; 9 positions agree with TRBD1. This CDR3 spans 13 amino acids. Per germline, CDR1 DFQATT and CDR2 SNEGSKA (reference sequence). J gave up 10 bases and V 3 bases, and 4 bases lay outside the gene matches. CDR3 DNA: TGCAGTGCTAGGGGACAGGGTGAATCACCCCTCCACTTT. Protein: CSARGQGESPLHF.

CDR3 region: CASSHPQAGPTSTDTQYF. CDR3 nucleotides: TGTGCCAGCAGTCACCCGCAAGCGGGGCCCACAAGCACAGATACGCAGTATTTT. The V call is TRBV7-2, the J call TRBJ2-3, with 7 positions matching TRBD2. The CDR3 is made up of 18 amino acids. Unmatched junction bases numbered 15, after V lost 6 bases and J lost 0 bases. From germline, CDR1 is SGHTA and CDR2 FQGNSA.

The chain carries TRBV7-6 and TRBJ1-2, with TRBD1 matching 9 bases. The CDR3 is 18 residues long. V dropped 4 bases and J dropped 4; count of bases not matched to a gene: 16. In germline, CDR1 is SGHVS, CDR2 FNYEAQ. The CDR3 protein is CASSSHTGTGFSGYGYTF. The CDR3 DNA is TGTGCCAGCAGCTCGCATACCGGGACAGGGTTCAGTGGCTATGGCTACACCTTC.

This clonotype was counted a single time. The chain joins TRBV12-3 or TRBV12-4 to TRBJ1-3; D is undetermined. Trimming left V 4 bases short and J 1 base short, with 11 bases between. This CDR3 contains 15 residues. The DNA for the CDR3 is TGTGCCAGCAGTTCTGACCTTAGGTCTGGAAACACCATATATTTT. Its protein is CASSSDLRSGNTIYF.

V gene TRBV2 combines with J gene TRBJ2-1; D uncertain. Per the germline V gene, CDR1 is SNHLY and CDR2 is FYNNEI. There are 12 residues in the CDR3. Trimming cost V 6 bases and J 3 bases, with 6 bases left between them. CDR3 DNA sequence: TGTGCCAGCAGCGAGGACTACAATGAGCAGTTCTTC. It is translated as CASSEDYNEQFF.

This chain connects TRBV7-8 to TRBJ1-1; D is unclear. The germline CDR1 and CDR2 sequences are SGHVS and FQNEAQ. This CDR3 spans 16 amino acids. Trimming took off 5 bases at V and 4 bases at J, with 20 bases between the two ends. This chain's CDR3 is CASSPSYGSPATEAFF. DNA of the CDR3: TGTGCCAGCAGCCCGTCCTATGGGAGCCCGGCCACTGAAGCTTTCTTT. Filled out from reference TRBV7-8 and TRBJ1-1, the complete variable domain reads GAGVSQSPRYKVAKRGQDVALRCDPISGHVSLFWYQQALGQGPEFLTYFQNEAQLDKSGLPSDRFFAERPEGSVSTLKIQRTQQEDSAVYLCASSPSYGSPATEAFFGQGTRLTVV.

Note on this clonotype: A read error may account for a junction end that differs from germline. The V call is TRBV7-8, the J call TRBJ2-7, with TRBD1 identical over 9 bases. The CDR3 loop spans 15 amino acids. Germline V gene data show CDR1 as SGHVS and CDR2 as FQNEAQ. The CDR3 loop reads CASNLPDRGVYEQYF. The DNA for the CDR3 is TGTGCCAGCAACTTACCGGACAGGGGAGTCTACGAGCAGTACTTC.

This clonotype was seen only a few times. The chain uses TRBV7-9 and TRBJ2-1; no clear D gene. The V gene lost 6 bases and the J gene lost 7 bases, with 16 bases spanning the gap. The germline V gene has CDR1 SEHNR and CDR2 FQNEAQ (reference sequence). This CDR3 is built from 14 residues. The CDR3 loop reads CASRYGTATNEQFF. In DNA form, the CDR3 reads TGTGCCAGCAGGTATGGTACAGCTACAAATGAGCAGTTCTTC. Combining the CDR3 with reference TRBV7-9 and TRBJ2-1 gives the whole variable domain DTGVSQNPRHKITKRGQNVTFRCDPISEHNRLYWYRQTLGQGPEFLTYFQNEAQLEKSRLLSDRFSAERPKGSFSTLEIQRTEQGDSAMYLCASRYGTATNEQFFGPGTRLTVL.

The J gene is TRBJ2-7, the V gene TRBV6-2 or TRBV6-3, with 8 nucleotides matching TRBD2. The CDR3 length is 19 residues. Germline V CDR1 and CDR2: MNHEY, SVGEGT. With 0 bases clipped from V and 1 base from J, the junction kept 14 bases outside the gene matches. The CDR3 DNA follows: TGTGCCAGCAGTTACTCACCGACCCCGCGCGGGGGGTCATCCTACGAGCAGTACTTC. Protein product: CASSYSPTPRGGSSYEQYF.

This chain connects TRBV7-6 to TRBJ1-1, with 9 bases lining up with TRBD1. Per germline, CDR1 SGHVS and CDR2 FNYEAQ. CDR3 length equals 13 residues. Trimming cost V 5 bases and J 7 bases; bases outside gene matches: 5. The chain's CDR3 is CASSMGQGNEAFF. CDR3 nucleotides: TGTGCCAGCAGCATGGGACAGGGTAATGAAGCTTTCTTT.

CDR3 loop: CASSLGSYEQFF. The CDR3 DNA reads as TGTGCCAGCAGCTTAGGCAGCTATGAGCAGTTCTTC. V gene TRBV7-9 combines with J gene TRBJ2-1, with unresolved D. V lost 1 base and J 8 bases, leaving 6 bases between the germline ends. This CDR3 contains 12 residues. Germline values: CDR1 SEHNR, CDR2 FQNEAQ (reference sequence).

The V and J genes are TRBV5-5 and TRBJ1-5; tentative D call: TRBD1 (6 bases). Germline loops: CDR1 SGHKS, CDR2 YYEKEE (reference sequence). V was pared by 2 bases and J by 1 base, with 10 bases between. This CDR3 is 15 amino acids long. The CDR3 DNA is TGTGCCAGCAGCTTACAGGGACGGAGCAATCAGCCCCAGCATTTT. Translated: CASSLQGRSNQPQHF. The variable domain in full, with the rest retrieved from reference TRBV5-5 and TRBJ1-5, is DAGVTQSPTHLIKTRGQQVTLRCSPISGHKSVSWYQQVLGQGPQFIFQYYEKEERGRGNFPDRFSARQFPNYSSELNVNALLLGDSALYLCASSLQGRSNQPQHFGDGTRLSIL.

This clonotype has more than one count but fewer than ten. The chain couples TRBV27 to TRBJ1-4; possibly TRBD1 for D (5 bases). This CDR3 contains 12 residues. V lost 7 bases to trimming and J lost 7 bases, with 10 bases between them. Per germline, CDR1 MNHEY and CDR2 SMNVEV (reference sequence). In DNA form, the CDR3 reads TGTGCCAGCATGTCAGGGAGTGAAAAACTGTTTTTT. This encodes CASMSGSEKLFF.

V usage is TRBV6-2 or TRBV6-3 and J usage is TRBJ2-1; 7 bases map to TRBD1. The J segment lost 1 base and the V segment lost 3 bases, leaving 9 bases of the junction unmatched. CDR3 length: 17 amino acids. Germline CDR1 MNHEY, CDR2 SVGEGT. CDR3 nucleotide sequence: TGTGCCAGCAGTTATCTTGCCGGGACAGATTCCTACAATGAGCAGTTCTTC. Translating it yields CASSYLAGTDSYNEQFF.

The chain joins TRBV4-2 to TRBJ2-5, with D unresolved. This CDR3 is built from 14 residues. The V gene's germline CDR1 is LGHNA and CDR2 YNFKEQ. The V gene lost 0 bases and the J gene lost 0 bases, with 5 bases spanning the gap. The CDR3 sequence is CASSQESYQETQYF. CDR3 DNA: TGTGCCAGCAGCCAAGAAAGCTACCAAGAGACCCAGTACTTC.

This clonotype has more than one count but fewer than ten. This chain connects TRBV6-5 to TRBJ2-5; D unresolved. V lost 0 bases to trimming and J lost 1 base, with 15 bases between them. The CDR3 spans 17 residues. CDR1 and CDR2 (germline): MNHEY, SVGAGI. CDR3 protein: CASSYSLPGQIQETQYF. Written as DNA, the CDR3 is TGTGCCAGCAGTTACTCGCTGCCAGGTCAAATCCAAGAGACCCAGTACTTC.

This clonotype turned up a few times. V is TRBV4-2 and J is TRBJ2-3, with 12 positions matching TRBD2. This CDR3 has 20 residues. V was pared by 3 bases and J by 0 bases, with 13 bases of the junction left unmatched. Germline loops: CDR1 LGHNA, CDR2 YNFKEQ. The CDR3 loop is CASSQERRLAGGPSTDTQYF. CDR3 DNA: TGTGCCAGCAGCCAGGAGAGGAGGCTAGCGGGGGGGCCTAGCACAGATACGCAGTATTTT.

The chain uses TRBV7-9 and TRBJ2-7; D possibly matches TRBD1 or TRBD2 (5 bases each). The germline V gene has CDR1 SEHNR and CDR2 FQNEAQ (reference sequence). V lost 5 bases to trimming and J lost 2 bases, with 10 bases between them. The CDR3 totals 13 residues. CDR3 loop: CASSPGRTYEQYF. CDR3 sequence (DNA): TGTGCCAGCAGCCCGGGGCGGACCTACGAGCAGTACTTC.

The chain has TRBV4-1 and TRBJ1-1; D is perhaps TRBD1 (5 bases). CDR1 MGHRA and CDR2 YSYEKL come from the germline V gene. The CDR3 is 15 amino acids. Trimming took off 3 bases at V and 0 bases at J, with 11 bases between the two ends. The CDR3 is CASSQVEGMNTEAFF. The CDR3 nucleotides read TGCGCCAGCAGCCAGGTGGAGGGGATGAACACTGAAGCTTTCTTT.

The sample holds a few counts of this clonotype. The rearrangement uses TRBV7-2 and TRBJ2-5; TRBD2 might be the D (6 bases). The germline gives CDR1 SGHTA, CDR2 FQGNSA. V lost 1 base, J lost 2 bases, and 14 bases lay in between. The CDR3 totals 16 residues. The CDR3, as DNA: TGTGCCAGCAGCTTAGACACCGGGAGACTACAAGAGACCCAGTACTTC. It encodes CASSLDTGRLQETQYF.

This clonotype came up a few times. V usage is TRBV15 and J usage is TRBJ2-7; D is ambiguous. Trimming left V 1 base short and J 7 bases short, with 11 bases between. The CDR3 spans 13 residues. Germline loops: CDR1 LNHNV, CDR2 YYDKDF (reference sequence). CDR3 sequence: CATSRVMEAEQYF. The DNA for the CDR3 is TGTGCCACCAGCAGAGTGATGGAAGCTGAGCAGTACTTC.

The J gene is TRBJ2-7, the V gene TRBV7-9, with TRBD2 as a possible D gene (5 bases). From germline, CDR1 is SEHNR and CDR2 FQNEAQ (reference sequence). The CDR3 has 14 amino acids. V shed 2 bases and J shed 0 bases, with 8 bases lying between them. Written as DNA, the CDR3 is TGTGCCAGCAGCTTACCGGGGAACTCCTACGAGCAGTACTTC. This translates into CASSLPGNSYEQYF.

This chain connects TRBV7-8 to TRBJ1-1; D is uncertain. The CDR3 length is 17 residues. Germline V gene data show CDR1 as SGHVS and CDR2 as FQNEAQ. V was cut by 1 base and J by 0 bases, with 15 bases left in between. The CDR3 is CASSLERGRYLNTEAFF. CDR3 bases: TGTGCCAGCAGCTTAGAAAGAGGACGGTACCTGAACACTGAAGCTTTCTTT. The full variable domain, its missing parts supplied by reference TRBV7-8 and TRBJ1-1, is GAGVSQSPRYKVAKRGQDVALRCDPISGHVSLFWYQQALGQGPEFLTYFQNEAQLDKSGLPSDRFFAERPEGSVSTLKIQRTQQEDSAVYLCASSLERGRYLNTEAFFGQGTRLTVV.

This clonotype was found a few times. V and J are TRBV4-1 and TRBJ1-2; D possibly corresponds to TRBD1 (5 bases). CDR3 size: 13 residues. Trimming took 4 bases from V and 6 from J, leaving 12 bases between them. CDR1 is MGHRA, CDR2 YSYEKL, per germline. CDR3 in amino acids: CASSPRQTHGYTF. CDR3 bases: TGCGCCAGCAGCCCGAGACAGACTCATGGCTACACCTTC.

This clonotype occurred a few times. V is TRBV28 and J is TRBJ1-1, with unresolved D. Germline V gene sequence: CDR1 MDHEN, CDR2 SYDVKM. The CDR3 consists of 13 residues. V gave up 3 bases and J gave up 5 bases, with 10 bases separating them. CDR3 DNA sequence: TGTGCCAGCAGTTTGGAAGGGAGGACTGAAGCTTTCTTT. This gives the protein CASSLEGRTEAFF.

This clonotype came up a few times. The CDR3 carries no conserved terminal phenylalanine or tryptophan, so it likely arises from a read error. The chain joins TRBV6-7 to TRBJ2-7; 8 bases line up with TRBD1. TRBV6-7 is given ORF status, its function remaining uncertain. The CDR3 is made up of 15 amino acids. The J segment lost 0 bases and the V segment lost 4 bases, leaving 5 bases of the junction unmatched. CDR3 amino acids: CASSSPTGVSYEQYY. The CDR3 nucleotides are TGTGCCAGCAGTTCCCCGACAGGGGTCTCCTACGAGCAGTACTAC.

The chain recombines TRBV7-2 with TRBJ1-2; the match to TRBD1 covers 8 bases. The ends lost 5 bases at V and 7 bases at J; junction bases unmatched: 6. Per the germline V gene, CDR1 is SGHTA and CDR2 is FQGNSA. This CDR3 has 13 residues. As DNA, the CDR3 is TGTGCCAGCAGCCGGGACAGGAAAGTTGGCTACACCTTC. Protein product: CASSRDRKVGYTF. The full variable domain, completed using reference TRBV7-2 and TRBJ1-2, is GAGVSQSPSNKVTEKGKDVELRCDPISGHTALYWYRQSLGQGLEFLIYFQGNSAPDKSGLPSDRFSAERTGGSVSTLTIQRTQQEDSAVYLCASSRDRKVGYTFGSGTRLTVV.